This is a list of T cell receptor beta chains from one sample in a study of T cell repertoires in ileal Crohn's disease. Repertoires were generated with immunoSEQ multiplex PCR, while TCRdb's copy carries only in-frame clones and drops some. The table includes fewer than 20,000 clones, about 66% detected once. The sample taken for sequencing was ileal tissue. The receptors derive from an adult with Crohn's disease. The conserved cysteine and the conserved F or W are not part of the CDR3 here. The order of the fields is CDR3 length, V gene, CDR3 protein.

12 | TRBV2 | ASRDRQINQPQH
16 | TRBV4-1 | ASSQDWQAGGLVDTIY
12 | TRBV4-1 | ASSRGLSTDTQY
13 | TRBV9 | ASSVGMTSSDTQY
15 | TRBV5-4 | ASRAGTSGRAQETQY
11 | TRBV5-1 | ASSLTGGEKLF
12 | TRBV28 | ASRTWTGWTEAF
9 | TRBV6-6 | ASSRQTEEY
10 | TRBV29-1 | SVGRDSHGYT
13 | TRBV5-1 | ASSSDGQPNQPQH
8 | TRBV30 | AWSDTEAF
13 | TRBV6-1 | ASSSPGVGQETQY
12 | TRBV2 | ASSEMGGYYEQY
16 | TRBV21-1 | ASSTEQGQGPAGYGYT
13 | TRBV7-9 | ASSSNWGVWYGYT